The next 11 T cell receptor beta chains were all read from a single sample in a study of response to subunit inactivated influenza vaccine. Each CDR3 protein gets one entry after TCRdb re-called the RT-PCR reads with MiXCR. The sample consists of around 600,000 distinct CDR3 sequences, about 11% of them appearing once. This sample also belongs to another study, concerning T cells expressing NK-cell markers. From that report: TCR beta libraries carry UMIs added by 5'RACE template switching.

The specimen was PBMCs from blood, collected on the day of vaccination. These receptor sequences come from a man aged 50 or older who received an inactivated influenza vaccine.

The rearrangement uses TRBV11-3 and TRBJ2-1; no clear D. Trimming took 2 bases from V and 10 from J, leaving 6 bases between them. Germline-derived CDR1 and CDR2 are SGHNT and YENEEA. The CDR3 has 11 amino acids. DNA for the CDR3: TGTGCCAGCAGCTTAAACGGGGAGCAGTTCTTC. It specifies CASSLNGEQFF.

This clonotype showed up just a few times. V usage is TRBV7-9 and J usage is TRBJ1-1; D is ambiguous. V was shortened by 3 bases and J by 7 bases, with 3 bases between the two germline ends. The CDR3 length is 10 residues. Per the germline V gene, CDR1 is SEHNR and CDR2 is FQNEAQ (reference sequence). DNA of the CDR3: TGTGCCAGCAGCTTTAGTGAAGCTTTCTTT. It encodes CASSFSEAFF.

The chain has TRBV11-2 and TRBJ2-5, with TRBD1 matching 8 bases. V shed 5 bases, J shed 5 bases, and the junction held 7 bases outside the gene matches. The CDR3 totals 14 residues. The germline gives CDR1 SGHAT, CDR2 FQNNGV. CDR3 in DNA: TGTGCCAGCAGCCGCCAGGGGGCTGTGGAGACCCAGTACTTC. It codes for CASSRQGAVETQYF.

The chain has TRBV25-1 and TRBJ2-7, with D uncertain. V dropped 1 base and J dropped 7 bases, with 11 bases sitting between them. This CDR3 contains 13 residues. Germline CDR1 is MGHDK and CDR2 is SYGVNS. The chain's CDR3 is CASSEWGVKEQYF. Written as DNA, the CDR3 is TGTGCCAGCAGTGAATGGGGTGTGAAGGAGCAGTACTTC.

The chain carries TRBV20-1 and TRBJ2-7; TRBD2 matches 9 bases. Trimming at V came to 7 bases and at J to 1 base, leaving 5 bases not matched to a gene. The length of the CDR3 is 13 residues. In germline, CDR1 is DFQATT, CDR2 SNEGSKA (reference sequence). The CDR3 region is CSVALAGSYEQYF. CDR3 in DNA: TGCAGTGTTGCCCTAGCGGGGTCCTACGAGCAGTACTTC.

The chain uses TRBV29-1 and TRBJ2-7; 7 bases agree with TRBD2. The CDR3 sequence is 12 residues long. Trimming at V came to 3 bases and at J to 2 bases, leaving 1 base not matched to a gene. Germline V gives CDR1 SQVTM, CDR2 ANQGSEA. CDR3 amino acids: CSVEGGTYEQYF. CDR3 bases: TGCAGCGTTGAGGGGGGGACCTACGAGCAGTACTTC.

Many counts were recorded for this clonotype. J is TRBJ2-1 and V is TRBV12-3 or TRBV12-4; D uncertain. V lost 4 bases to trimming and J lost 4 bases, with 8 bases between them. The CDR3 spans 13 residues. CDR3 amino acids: CASSYDGYNEQFF. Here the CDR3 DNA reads TGTGCCAGCAGTTACGACGGTTACAATGAGCAGTTCTTC.

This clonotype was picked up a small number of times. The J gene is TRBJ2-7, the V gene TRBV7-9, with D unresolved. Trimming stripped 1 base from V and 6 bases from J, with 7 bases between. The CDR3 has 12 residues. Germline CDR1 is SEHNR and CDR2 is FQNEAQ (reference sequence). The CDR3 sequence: CASSLVAAEQYF. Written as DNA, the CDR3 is TGTGCCAGCAGCTTAGTGGCTGCCGAGCAGTACTTC.

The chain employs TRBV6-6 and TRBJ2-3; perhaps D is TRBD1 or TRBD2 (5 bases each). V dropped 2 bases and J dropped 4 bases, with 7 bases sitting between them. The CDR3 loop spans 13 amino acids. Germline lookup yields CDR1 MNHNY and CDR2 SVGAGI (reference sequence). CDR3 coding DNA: TGTGCCAGCAGTTACGAGGGGCCAGATACGCAGTATTTT. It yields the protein CASSYEGPDTQYF.

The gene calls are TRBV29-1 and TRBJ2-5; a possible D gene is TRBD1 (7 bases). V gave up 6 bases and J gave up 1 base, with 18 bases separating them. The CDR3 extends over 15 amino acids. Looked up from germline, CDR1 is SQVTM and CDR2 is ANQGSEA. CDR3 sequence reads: CSVQTGSGAQETQYF. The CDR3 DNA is TGCAGCGTCCAGACAGGGTCGGGGGCCCAAGAGACCCAGTACTTC. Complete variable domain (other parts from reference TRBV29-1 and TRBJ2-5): SAVISQKPSRDICQRGTSLTIQCQVDSQVTMMFWYRQQPGQSLTLIATANQGSEATYESGFVIDKFPISRPNLTFSTLTVSNMSPEDSSIYLCSVQTGSGAQETQYFGPGTRLLVL.

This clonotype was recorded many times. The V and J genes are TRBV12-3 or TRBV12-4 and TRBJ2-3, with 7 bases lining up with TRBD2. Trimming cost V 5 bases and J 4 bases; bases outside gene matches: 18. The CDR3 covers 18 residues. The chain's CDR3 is CASSLKTGTTKSPDTQYF. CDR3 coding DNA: TGTGCCAGCAGTCTCAAAACCGGGACTACGAAATCCCCAGATACGCAGTATTTT.